These 21 T cell receptor beta chains originate from one sample sequenced in a study of Tregs in tolerant kidney transplant recipients. Repertoires were generated with immunoSEQ multiplex PCR, while TCRdb's copy carries only in-frame clones and drops some. The profile shows roughly 120,000 clones, about 90% of them singletons. Sequencing input: CD4+ T cells from blood. The receptor source for this set is a human donor in good health.

This rearrangement joins TRBV6-1 to TRBJ2-7; possibly TRBD1 for D (5 bases). Trimming cost V 6 bases and J 2 bases, with 8 bases left between them. Per germline, CDR1 MNHNS and CDR2 SASEGT. The CDR3 extends over 12 amino acids. The CDR3, as DNA: TGTGCCAGCAGGGACACCGCCTACGAGCAGTACTTC. Its translation is CASRDTAYEQYF.

The chain combines TRBV7-9 with TRBJ1-1; D ambiguous. CDR3 length equals 12 residues. Germline V lookup: CDR1 SEHNR, CDR2 FQNEAQ (reference sequence). With 5 bases removed from V and 5 bases from J, the gap between germline ends came to 9 bases. The CDR3 DNA is TGTGCCAGCAGCCCCTACGAAACTGAAGCTTTCTTT. Protein: CASSPYETEAFF.

This clone was seen only once. CDR3 in DNA: TGCGCCAGCAGCCAAGTGTCCCTGAGAGAAGAAAAACTGTTTTTT. Encoded protein: CASSQVSLREEKLFF. The chain is built from TRBV4-1 and TRBJ1-4; D unclear. V shed 1 base and J shed 8 bases, with 14 bases lying between them. CDR1 and CDR2 (germline): MGHRA, YSYEKL. The CDR3 length is 15 residues.

The chain carries TRBV7-7 and TRBJ2-7; 7 bases agree with TRBD2. There are 17 residues in the CDR3. With 3 bases clipped from V and 2 bases from J, the junction kept 13 bases outside the gene matches. Germline V CDR1 and CDR2: SSHAT, FNYEAQ (reference sequence). The CDR3 protein is CASSFAGEVDWAYEQYF. The CDR3 coding sequence is TGTGCCAGCAGCTTCGCGGGGGAGGTGGATTGGGCCTACGAGCAGTACTTC.

The genes are TRBV28 and TRBJ2-4; D remains unclear. Germline values: CDR1 MDHEN, CDR2 SYDVKM. The CDR3 runs 12 residues. Trimming took 5 bases from V and 4 from J, leaving 6 bases between them. This CDR3 reads CASSRVKNIQYF. In DNA form, the CDR3 reads TGTGCCAGCAGTCGGGTTAAAAACATTCAGTACTTC. Supplemented by reference TRBV28 and TRBJ2-4, the full variable domain reads DVKVTQSSRYLVKRTGEKVFLECVQDMDHENMFWYRQDPGLGLRLIYFSYDVKMKEKGDIPEGYSVSREKKERFSLILESASTNQTSMYLCASSRVKNIQYFGAGTRLSVL.

This chain uses TRBV6-1 with TRBJ1-1; 10 bases match TRBD1. Germline CDR1 is MNHNS and CDR2 is SASEGT. The CDR3 runs 15 residues. Trimming took 4 bases from V and 3 from J; bases not matched to a gene: 5. CDR3 region: CASSARTGGHTEAFF. In DNA, the CDR3 is TGTGCCAGCAGTGCCCGGACAGGGGGTCACACTGAAGCTTTCTTT.

This rearrangement joins TRBV18 to TRBJ2-7; TRBD2 matches at 15 bases. The CDR3 is made up of 15 amino acids. Germline CDR1 and CDR2: KGHSH and LQKENI. Losses at the gene ends were 8 bases for V and 2 bases for J; bases not matched to a gene: 4. The CDR3 sequence is CASAGLAGGTYEQYF. DNA for the CDR3: TGTGCCAGCGCCGGACTAGCGGGGGGGACCTACGAGCAGTACTTC.

The J gene is TRBJ1-2, the V gene TRBV6-6; TRBD1 agrees at 7 bases. The CDR3 is made up of 15 amino acids. Trimming took 4 bases from V and 5 from J; bases not matched to a gene: 10. Germline CDR1 and CDR2: MNHNY and SVGAGI (reference sequence). The CDR3 protein is CASSSWLGTAYGYTF. In nucleotides, the CDR3 is TGTGCCAGCAGTTCCTGGTTAGGGACAGCTTATGGCTACACCTTC.

V gene TRBV9 combines with J gene TRBJ2-5; the match to TRBD2 covers 9 bases. There are 15 residues in the CDR3. Unmatched junction bases numbered 4, after V lost 0 bases and J lost 4 bases. The germline gives CDR1 SGDLS, CDR2 YYNGEE. DNA for the CDR3: TGTGCCAGCAGCGTAGGCGGGGGGGCAAGAGAGACCCAGTACTTC. It yields the protein CASSVGGGARETQYF.

The chain employs TRBV5-6 and TRBJ1-5; D not resolved. The germline V and J ends were trimmed by 3 bases and 2 bases, with 12 bases remaining between them. This CDR3 region has 15 residues. CDR1 and CDR2 (germline): SGHDT, YYEEEE. The chain's CDR3 is CASSSLRVGNQPQHF. The CDR3 nucleotides are TGTGCCAGCAGCTCTCTCAGAGTCGGCAATCAGCCCCAGCATTTT.

The rearrangement links TRBV1 to TRBJ2-7; the table's TRBD2 call for D was not verified on the DNA. TRBV1 is a pseudogene. This CDR3 is 13 amino acids long. The CDR3 protein is CTSSRDSLYEQYF. The DNA of the CDR3 is TGCACCAGCTCCCGGGACTCCTTGTACGAGCAGTACTTC.

The genes are TRBV27 and TRBJ1-5; the D is unclear. With 0 bases removed from V and 0 bases from J, the gap between germline ends came to 9 bases. The CDR3 is made up of 16 amino acids. The germline V gene has CDR1 MNHEY and CDR2 SMNVEV (reference sequence). The CDR3 sequence is CASSLSWEHSNQPQHF. The DNA for the CDR3 is TGTGCCAGCAGTTTATCGTGGGAGCATAGCAATCAGCCCCAGCATTTT.

The J gene is TRBJ2-3, the V gene TRBV5-1, with 10 bases aligning to TRBD1. V shed 0 bases, J shed 4 bases, and the junction held 5 bases outside the gene matches. Germline-derived CDR1 and CDR2 are SGHRS and YFSETQ. This CDR3 has 16 residues. CDR3 sequence reads: CASSLGGQGSADTQYF. CDR3 sequence (DNA): TGCGCCAGCAGCTTGGGGGGACAGGGGAGCGCAGATACGCAGTATTTT. Looking up the rest from reference TRBV5-1 and TRBJ2-3 gives the full variable domain: KAGVTQTPRYLIKTRGQQVTLSCSPISGHRSVSWYQQTPGQGLQFLFEYFSETQRNKGNFPGRFSGRQFSNSRSEMNVSTLELGDSALYLCASSLGGQGSADTQYFGPGTRLTVL.

This rearrangement joins TRBV6-1 to TRBJ2-7; 7 nucleotides align to TRBD1. The V gene's germline CDR1 is MNHNS and CDR2 SASEGT. The CDR3 has 14 amino acids. J was trimmed by 2 bases and V by 4 bases; bases with no gene match: 5. CDR3 sequence reads: CASSADRATYEQYF. The CDR3 DNA is TGTGCCAGCAGTGCAGACAGGGCGACCTACGAGCAGTACTTC.

The chain combines TRBV10-1 with TRBJ2-7, with D perhaps TRBD1 or TRBD2 (5 bases each). Germline V lookup: CDR1 WNHNN, CDR2 SYGVQD (reference sequence). Trimming pared 3 bases from V and 0 bases from J, leaving 9 bases between. The CDR3 totals 14 residues. The CDR3 loop reads CASSDGGSSYEQYF. CDR3 DNA sequence: TGCGCCAGCAGTGATGGGGGAAGCTCCTACGAGCAGTACTTC.

The rearrangement uses TRBV10-2 and TRBJ2-1, with D possibly being TRBD1 or TRBD2 (5 bases each). The CDR3 runs 15 residues. Germline V gives CDR1 WSHSY, CDR2 SAAADI. The V end lost 10 bases, the J end lost 0 bases, and 16 bases lay between the germline ends. In DNA, the CDR3 is TGCGCCACCTCAGTGGGGGACGGCTCCTACAATGAGCAGTTCTTC. This encodes CATSVGDGSYNEQFF.

The chain has TRBV5-1 and TRBJ2-1; either TRBD1 or TRBD2 may fit D (5 bases each). This CDR3 contains 14 residues. The V end lost 4 bases, the J end lost 5 bases, and 13 bases lay between the germline ends. Looked up from germline, CDR1 is SGHRS and CDR2 is YFSETQ. This CDR3 reads CASSTTGPNNEQFF. In DNA form, the CDR3 reads TGCGCCAGCAGCACAACGGGGCCTAACAATGAGCAGTTCTTC.

The gene calls are TRBV11-3 and TRBJ1-1; D might be TRBD1 (5 bases). This CDR3 comprises 13 residues. Between the trimmed V and J ends, which lost 2 bases and 2 bases, there was a span of 6 bases. Germline V gives CDR1 SGHNT, CDR2 YENEEA. The CDR3 DNA follows: TGTGCCAGCAGCTTACGGGGCAACACTGAAGCTTTCTTT. The encoded protein is CASSLRGNTEAFF. The whole variable domain, filled in from reference TRBV11-3 and TRBJ1-1, reads EAGVVQSPRYKIIEKKQPVAFWCNPISGHNTLYWYLQNLGQGPELLIRYENEEAVDDSQLPKDRFSAERLKGVDSTLKIQPAELGDSAVYLCASSLRGNTEAFFGQGTRLTVV.

V usage is TRBV19 and J usage is TRBJ1-4; 7 nucleotides align to TRBD1. CDR1 is LNHDA, CDR2 SQIVND, per germline (reference sequence). V shed 5 bases, J shed 7 bases, and the junction held 10 bases outside the gene matches. The CDR3 is 15 residues long. CDR3 in DNA: TGTGCCAGTAGTGCCAGTCGACAGGGCGGTGAAAAACTGTTTTTT. It encodes CASSASRQGGEKLFF.

V and J are TRBV6-5 and TRBJ2-7; 9 bases are shared with TRBD1. CDR3 length equals 14 residues. The germline CDR1 and CDR2 sequences are MNHEY and SVGAGI. V shed 6 bases and J 5 bases; nucleotides not matched to a gene: 8. CDR3 in DNA: TGTGCCAGCAGGGAAGACAGGGGGTCCCACGAGCAGTACTTC. Protein sequence: CASREDRGSHEQYF.

J is TRBJ1-3 and V is TRBV14; weak D call: TRBD1 (5 bases). CDR1 and CDR2 from the germline V gene are SGHDN and FVKESK. V was shortened by 2 bases and J by 0 bases, with 11 bases between the two germline ends. CDR3 length: 16 amino acids. The CDR3 loop reads CASSQRQFFSGNTIYF. The CDR3 DNA follows: TGTGCCAGCAGCCAACGACAGTTTTTCTCTGGAAACACCATATATTTT.